The present T cell receptor beta chain was sequenced within a study of blood T cell repertoires in COVID-19. For the study at large: Specimens from acute and convalescent COVID-19 originated in the United States, Italy and Spain. From T cells, B-cell-depleted T cells, or PBMCs came the material, which was cDNA or gDNA.

Original handling: The authors estimated nucleated cell counts from reference gene primer amplification. Libraries were prepared by immunoSEQ multiplex PCR; TCRdb keeps only in-frame clonotypes and omits some of them. Clonal size and the V and J genes are those of that table, whereas D and trimming came from the DNA. The sample lists 40,000 to 50,000 clones, about 84% occurring once. The sequence was collected from a woman aged 60-75 years with acute or convalescent COVID-19. Sequencing was carried out using peripheral blood.

The CDR3 DNA is TGTGCCAGCAGTGAGGCAGGAGGGGGCGCGGTCGAATTCGGGCCCCTCCACTTT. It encodes CASSEAGGGAVEFGPLHF. The rearrangement joins TRBV6-1 to TRBJ1-6, with 7 bases matching TRBD1. Germline lookup yields CDR1 MNHNS and CDR2 SASEGT. Unmatched junction bases numbered 21, after V lost 3 bases and J lost 13 bases. The CDR3 extends over 18 amino acids.